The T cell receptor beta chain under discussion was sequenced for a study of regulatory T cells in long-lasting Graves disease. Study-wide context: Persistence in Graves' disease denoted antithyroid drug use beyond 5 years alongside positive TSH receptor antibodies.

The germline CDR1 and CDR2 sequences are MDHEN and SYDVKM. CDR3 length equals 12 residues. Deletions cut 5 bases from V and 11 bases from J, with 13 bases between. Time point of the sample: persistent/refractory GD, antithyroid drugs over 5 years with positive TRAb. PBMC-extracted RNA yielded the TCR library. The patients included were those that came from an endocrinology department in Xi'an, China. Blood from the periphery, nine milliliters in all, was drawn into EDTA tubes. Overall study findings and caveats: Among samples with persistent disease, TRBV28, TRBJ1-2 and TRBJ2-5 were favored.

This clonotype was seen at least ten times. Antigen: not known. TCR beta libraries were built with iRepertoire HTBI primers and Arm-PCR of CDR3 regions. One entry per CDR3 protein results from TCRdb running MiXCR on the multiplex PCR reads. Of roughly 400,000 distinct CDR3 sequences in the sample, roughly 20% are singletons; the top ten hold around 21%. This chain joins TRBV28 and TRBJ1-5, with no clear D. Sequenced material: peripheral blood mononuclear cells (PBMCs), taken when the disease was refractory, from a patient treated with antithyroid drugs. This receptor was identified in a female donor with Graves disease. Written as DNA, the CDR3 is TGTGCCAGCAGTCCTTTAGGTCTCGCCCAGCATTTT. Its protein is CASSPLGLAQHF.